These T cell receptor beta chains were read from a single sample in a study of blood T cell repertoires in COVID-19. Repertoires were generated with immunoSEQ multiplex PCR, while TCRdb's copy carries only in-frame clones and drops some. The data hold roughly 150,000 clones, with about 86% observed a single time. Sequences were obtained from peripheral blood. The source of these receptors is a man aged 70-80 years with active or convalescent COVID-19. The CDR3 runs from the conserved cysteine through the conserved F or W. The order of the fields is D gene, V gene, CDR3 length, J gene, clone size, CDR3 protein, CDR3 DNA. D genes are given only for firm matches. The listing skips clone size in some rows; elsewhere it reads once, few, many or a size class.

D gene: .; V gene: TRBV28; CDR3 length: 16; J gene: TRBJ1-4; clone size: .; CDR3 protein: CASIYSTRESNEKLFF; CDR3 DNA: TGTGCCAGCATCTACAGTACCCGTGAAAGTAATGAAAAACTGTTTTTT
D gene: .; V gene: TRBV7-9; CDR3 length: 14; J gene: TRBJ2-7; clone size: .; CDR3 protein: CASSYRDISYEQYF; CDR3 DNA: TGTGCCAGCAGCTACCGGGACATCTCCTACGAGCAGTACTTC
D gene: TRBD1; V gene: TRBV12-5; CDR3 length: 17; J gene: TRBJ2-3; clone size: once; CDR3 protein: CASGLVLGTDLLDTQYF; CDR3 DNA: TGTGCTAGTGGTTTGGTACTCGGGACAGACCTTCTGGATACGCAGTATTTT
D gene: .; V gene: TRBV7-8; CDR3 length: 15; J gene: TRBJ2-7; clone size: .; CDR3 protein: CASSLASTLGGEQYF; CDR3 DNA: TGTGCCAGCAGCTTAGCGTCAACTTTAGGGGGCGAGCAGTACTTC
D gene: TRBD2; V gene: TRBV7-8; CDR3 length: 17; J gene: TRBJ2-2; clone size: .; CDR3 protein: CASSSWLAGEDTGELFF; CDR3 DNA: TGTGCCAGCAGCTCTTGGCTAGCGGGAGAGGATACCGGGGAGCTGTTTTTT
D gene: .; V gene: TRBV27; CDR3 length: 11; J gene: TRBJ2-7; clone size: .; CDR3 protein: CASSSGYEQYF; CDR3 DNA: TGTGCCAGCAGTTCAGGCTACGAGCAGTACTTC
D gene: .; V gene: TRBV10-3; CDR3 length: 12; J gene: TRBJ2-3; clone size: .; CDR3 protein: CAISERTDTQYF; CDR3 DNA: TGTGCCATCAGTGAGCGTACAGATACGCAGTATTTT
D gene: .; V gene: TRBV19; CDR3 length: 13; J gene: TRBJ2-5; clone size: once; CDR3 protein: CASRDGPGKAQYF; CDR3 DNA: TGTGCCAGTAGGGATGGGCCCGGGAAGGCCCAGTACTTC
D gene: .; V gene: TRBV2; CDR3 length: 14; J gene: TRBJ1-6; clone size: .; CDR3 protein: CASSRTGNNSPLHF; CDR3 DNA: TGTGCCAGCAGCCGGACGGGGAATAATTCACCCCTCCACTTT
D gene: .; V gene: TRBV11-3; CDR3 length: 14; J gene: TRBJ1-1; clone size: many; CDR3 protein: CASSSGGVNTEAFF; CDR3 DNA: TGTGCCAGCAGCTCCGGAGGGGTGAACACTGAAGCTTTCTTT
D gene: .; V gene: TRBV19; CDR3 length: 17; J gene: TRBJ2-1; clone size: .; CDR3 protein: CASSSIASPSSYNEQFF; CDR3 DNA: TGTGCCAGTTCTAGTATAGCCTCACCAAGCTCCTACAATGAGCAGTTCTTC
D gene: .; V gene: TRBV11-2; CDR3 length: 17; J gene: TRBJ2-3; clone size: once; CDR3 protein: CASSLPLGQTSTDTQYF; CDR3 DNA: TGTGCCAGCAGCCTCCCCCTCGGACAGACTAGCACAGATACGCAGTATTTT
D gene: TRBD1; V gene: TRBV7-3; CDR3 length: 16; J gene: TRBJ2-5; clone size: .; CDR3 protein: CASSSTPDRGQETQYF; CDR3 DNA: TGTGCCAGCAGCTCCACACCCGACAGGGGCCAAGAGACCCAGTACTTC
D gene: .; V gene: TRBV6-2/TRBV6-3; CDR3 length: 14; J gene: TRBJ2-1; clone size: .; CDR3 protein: CASSSPGYFLQQFF; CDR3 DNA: TGTGCCAGCAGCTCCCCGGGTTACTTCCTTCAGCAGTTCTTC
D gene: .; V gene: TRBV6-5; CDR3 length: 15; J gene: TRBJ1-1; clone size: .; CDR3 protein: CASSLRGGMSTEAFF; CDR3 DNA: TGTGCCAGCAGTCTCAGGGGCGGTATGAGCACTGAAGCTTTCTTT
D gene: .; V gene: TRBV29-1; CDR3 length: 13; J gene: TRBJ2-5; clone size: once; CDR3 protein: CSARPGSSETQYF; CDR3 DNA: TGCAGCGCTAGACCAGGGTCCTCCGAGACCCAGTACTTC
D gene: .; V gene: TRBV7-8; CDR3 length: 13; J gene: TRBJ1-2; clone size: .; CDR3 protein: CASSLASFYGYTF; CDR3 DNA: TGTGCCAGCAGCTTAGCATCTTTCTATGGCTACACCTTC
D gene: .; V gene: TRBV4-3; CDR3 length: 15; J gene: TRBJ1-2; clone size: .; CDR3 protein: CASSQGEGPNYGYTF; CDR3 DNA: TGCGCCAGCAGCCAAGGGGAGGGCCCTAACTATGGCTACACCTTC
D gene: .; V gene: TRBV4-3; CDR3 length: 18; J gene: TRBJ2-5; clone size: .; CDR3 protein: CASSQAGPLTGAIETQYF; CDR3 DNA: TGCGCCAGCAGCCAAGCGGGCCCTTTGACGGGAGCTATTGAGACCCAGTACTTC
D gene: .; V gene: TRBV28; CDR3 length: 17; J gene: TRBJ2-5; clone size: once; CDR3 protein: CASSPLPGWERRETQYF; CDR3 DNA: TGTGCCAGCAGTCCACTTCCCGGGTGGGAGCGGAGGGAGACCCAGTACTTC
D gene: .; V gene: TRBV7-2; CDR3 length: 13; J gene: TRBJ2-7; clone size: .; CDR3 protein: CASSWERSYEQYF; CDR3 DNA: TGTGCCAGCAGCTGGGAGCGGTCGTACGAGCAGTACTTC
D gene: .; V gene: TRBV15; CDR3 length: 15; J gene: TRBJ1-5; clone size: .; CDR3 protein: CATSREGGGNQPQHF; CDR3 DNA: TGTGCCACCAGCAGAGAGGGAGGGGGCAATCAGCCCCAGCATTTT
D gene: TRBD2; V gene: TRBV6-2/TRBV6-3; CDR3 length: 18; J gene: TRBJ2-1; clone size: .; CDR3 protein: CASSPTSGGAGFSNEQFF; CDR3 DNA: TGTGCCAGCAGCCCTACTAGCGGGGGGGCCGGTTTCTCGAATGAGCAGTTCTTC
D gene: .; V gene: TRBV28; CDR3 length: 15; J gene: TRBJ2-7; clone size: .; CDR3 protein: CASSSPAQGPYEQYF; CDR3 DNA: TGTGCCAGCAGTTCCCCCGCACAGGGTCCCTACGAGCAGTACTTC
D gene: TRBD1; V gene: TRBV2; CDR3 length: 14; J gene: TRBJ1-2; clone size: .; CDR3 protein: CASKRQGQYYGYTF; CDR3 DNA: TGTGCCAGCAAAAGACAGGGGCAATACTATGGCTACACCTTC
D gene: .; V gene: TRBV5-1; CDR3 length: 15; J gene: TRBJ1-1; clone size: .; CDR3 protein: CASSSGPGGNTEAFF; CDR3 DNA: TGCGCCAGCAGCTCGGGGCCCGGGGGGAACACTGAAGCTTTCTTT
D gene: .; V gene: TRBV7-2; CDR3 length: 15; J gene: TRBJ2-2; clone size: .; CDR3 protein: CASSPAPGSYGELFF; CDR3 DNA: TGTGCCAGCAGCCCAGCGCCAGGGTCCTACGGGGAGCTGTTTTTT
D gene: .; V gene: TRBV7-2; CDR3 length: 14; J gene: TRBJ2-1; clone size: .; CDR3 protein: CASTPGSGYNEQFF; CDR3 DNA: TGTGCCAGCACCCCGGGTAGCGGCTACAATGAGCAGTTCTTC
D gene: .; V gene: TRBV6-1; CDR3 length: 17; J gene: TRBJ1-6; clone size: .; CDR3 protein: CASSEPGRGAKDSPLHF; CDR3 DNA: TGTGCCAGCAGTGAACCTGGACGGGGAGCGAAGGATTCACCCCTCCACTTT
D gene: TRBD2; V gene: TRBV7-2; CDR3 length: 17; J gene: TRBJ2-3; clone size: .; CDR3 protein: CASSKPIAGGPADTQYF; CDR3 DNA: TGTGCCAGCAGCAAACCCATAGCGGGGGGGCCCGCAGATACGCAGTATTTT
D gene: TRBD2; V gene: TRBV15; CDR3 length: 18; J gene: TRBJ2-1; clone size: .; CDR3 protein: CATSREGRGLAALKKQFF; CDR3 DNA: TGTGCCACCAGCAGAGAGGGGAGGGGACTAGCGGCCCTCAAGAAGCAGTTCTTC
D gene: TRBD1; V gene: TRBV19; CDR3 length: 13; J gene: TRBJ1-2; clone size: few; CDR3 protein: CASSNLRGHGYTF; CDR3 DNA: TGTGCCAGTAGTAATCTCAGGGGGCATGGCTACACCTTC
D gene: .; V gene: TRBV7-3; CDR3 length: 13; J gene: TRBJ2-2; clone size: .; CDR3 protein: CASSPGDTGELFF; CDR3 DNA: TGTGCCAGCAGCCCCGGGGATACCGGGGAGCTGTTTTTT
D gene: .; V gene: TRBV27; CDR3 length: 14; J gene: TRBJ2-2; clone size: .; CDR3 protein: CASGWGANTGELFF; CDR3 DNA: TGTGCCAGCGGGTGGGGCGCGAACACCGGGGAGCTGTTTTTT
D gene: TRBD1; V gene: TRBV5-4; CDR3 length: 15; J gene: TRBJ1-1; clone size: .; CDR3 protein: CASSSRTGMNTEAFF; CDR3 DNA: TGTGCCAGCAGTTCCAGGACAGGAATGAACACTGAAGCTTTCTTT
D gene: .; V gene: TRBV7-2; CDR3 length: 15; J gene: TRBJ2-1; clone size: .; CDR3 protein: CASPGGLRIDDEQFF; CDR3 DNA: TGTGCCAGCCCAGGTGGGCTCCGAATTGACGATGAGCAGTTCTTC
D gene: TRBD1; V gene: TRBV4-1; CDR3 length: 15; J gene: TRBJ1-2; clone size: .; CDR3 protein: CASSQGDREGDGYTF; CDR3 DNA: TGCGCCAGCAGCCAAGGGGACAGGGAGGGTGATGGCTACACCTTC
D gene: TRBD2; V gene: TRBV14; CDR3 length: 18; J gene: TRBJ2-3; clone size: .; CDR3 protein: CASSQDLGLAGGTDTQYF; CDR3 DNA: TGTGCCAGCAGCCAAGATCTTGGGCTAGCGGGGGGCACAGATACGCAGTATTTT
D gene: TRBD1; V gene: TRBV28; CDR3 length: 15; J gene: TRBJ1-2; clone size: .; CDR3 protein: CASSAQGAPGYGYTF; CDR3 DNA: TGTGCCAGCAGCGCACAGGGGGCGCCGGGCTATGGCTACACCTTC